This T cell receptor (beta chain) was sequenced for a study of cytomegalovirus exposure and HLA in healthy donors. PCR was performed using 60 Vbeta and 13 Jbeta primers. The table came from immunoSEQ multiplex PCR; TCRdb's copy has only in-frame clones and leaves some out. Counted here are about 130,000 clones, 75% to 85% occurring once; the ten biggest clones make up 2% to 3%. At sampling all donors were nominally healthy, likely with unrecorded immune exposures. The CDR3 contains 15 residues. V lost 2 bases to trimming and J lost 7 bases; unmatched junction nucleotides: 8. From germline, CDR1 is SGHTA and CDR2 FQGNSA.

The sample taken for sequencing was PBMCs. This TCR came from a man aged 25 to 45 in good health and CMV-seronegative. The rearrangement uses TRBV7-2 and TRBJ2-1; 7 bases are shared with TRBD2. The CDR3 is CASSLTVSGWNEQFF. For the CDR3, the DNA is TGTGCCAGCAGCTTAACGGTTAGCGGGTGGAATGAGCAGTTCTTC.